This T cell receptor (beta chain) was found in a study of T cell clones after liver transplantation. Germline CDR1 reads MNHEY; CDR2 reads SVGAGI. The V end was cut by 5 bases, the J end by 0 bases, with 9 bases between. This CDR3 region has 14 residues. Notes on this clone: The target antigen is unknown.

Findings and caveats of the study: Compared with third party-reactive sequences, donor-reactive ones declined more, independent of withdrawal success.

The repertoire was sequenced with immunoSEQ multiplex PCR; TCRdb's copy has only in-frame clones and lacks some. The table shows roughly 80,000 clones, with less than 90% occurring only once. The receptor's source is a human patient who received a liver transplant. Part of the T cell pool may stem from the graft donor. V and J are TRBV6-5 and TRBJ2-3; the D gene is possibly TRBD2 (5 bases). Specimen: CD4+ T cells from blood, collected at the 22-month timepoint. This chain's CDR3 is CASSGGQSTDTQYF. CDR3 sequence (DNA): TGTGCCAGCAGTGGCGGGCAAAGCACAGATACGCAGTATTTT.